This passage covers 15 T cell receptor beta chains from one sample sequenced in a study of T cell responses to AZD1222 COVID-19 vaccine. Assay used: immunoSEQ multiplex PCR; TCRdb lists only in-frame clones, some missing. This sample carries tens of thousands of clones, 75% to 90% of them seen once, and the ten largest clones take 4.5% to 6%. Sequences were derived from peripheral blood, sampled on day 0 of AZD1222 vaccination. The receptors derive from an adult in good health.

This clone was seen only once. This chain links TRBV15 with TRBJ2-7; TRBD1 matches at 10 bases. Germline assignment: CDR1 LNHNV and CDR2 YYDKDF (reference sequence). The CDR3 spans 14 residues. Trimming removed 4 bases from V and 4 bases from J; junction bases left unmatched: 4. CDR3 in amino acids: CATSNRDRGYEQYF. The CDR3 nucleotides read TGTGCCACCAGCAACCGGGACAGGGGATACGAGCAGTACTTC. Using reference TRBV15 and TRBJ2-7 for the parts outside the CDR3, the full variable domain is DAMVIQNPRYQVTQFGKPVTLSCSQTLNHNVMYWYQQKSSQAPKLLFHYYDKDFNNEADTPDNFQSRRPNTSFCFLDIRSPGLGDTAMYLCATSNRDRGYEQYFGPGTRLTVT.

A remark on this clone: Other DNA sequences in this sample translate to the same CDR3. The rearrangement links TRBV12-3 or TRBV12-4 to TRBJ2-5, with D unresolved. The CDR3 is made up of 11 amino acids. Between the trimmed V and J ends, which lost 4 bases and 5 bases, there was a span of 5 bases. In DNA, the CDR3 is TGTGCCAGCAGTTCACGGGAGACCCAGTACTTC. Translated, it gives CASSSRETQYF.

This clone was observed many times. CDR3 sequence: CATSEGGSGANVLTF. CDR3 coding DNA: TGTGCCACCAGCGAGGGGGGCTCTGGGGCCAACGTCCTGACTTTC. This sequence joins TRBV15 and TRBJ2-6; D possibly uses TRBD1 or TRBD2 (6 bases each). The CDR3 loop spans 15 amino acids. Germline loops: CDR1 LNHNV, CDR2 YYDKDF (reference sequence). V lost 5 bases and J lost 0, with 8 bases in between.

The rearrangement links TRBV12-5 to TRBJ1-1, with D possibly TRBD1 on 5 matching bases. This CDR3 has 15 amino acids. CDR1 and CDR2 (germline): LGHNT, FRNRAP. V was trimmed by 1 base and J by 1 base, leaving 10 bases between them. CDR3: CASGLGQGSNTEAFF. The CDR3 bases are TGTGCTAGTGGTTTGGGTCAGGGATCGAACACTGAAGCTTTCTTT.

V is TRBV9 and J is TRBJ1-2; a possible D gene is TRBD1 (5 bases). Between the trimmed V and J ends, which lost 3 bases and 2 bases, there was a span of 17 bases. Looked up from germline, CDR1 is SGDLS and CDR2 is YYNGEE. The CDR3 covers 16 residues. The DNA for the CDR3 is TGTGCCAGCAGCGCGGCCGGGGCCTCGACGAACTATGGCTACACCTTC. It translates to CASSAAGASTNYGYTF. Supplemented by reference TRBV9 and TRBJ1-2, the full variable domain reads DSGVTQTPKHLITATGQRVTLRCSPRSGDLSVYWYQQSLDQGLQFLIQYYNGEERAKGNILERFSAQQFPDLHSELNLSSLELGDSALYFCASSAAGASTNYGYTFGSGTRLTVV.

This chain uses TRBV5-1 with TRBJ1-2; tentatively, D is TRBD1 (5 bases). CDR3 length equals 14 residues. CDR1 is SGHRS and CDR2 is YFSETQ in the germline V gene. V lost 3 bases and J lost 5, with 14 bases in between. The CDR3 loop is CASSSDSGIYGYTF. The CDR3 nucleotides read TGCGCCAGCAGCTCCGACTCAGGGATTTATGGCTACACCTTC.

The chain couples TRBV30 to TRBJ1-5; 8 positions agree with TRBD1. Germline V lookup: CDR1 GTSNPN, CDR2 SVGIG (reference sequence). J lost 3 bases, V lost 2 bases, and 6 bases had no gene match. CDR3 length: 15 residues. The CDR3, as DNA: TGTGCCTGGAGTCGGACAGGGAGGATCAATCAGCCCCAGCATTTT. It translates to CAWSRTGRINQPQHF.

The chain uses TRBV14 and TRBJ1-1; a weak D match, TRBD1 (5 bases). Germline V CDR1 and CDR2: SGHDN, FVKESK. There are 15 residues in the CDR3. V gave up 4 bases and J gave up 2 bases, with 14 bases separating them. The DNA for the CDR3 is TGTGCCAGCAGCCGGCAGGACATGCCCAACACTGAAGCTTTCTTT. Translated, it gives CASSRQDMPNTEAFF.

The chain has TRBV11-3 and TRBJ2-5; D ambiguous. Trimming left V 5 bases short and J 4 bases short, with 11 bases between. Per germline, CDR1 SGHNT and CDR2 YENEEA. This CDR3 contains 13 residues. The DNA for the CDR3 is TGTGCCAGCAGCCCCAGGATTGGAGAGACCCAGTACTTC. Protein: CASSPRIGETQYF.

The rearrangement links TRBV2 to TRBJ1-4, with D possibly matching TRBD1 (5 bases). The CDR3 is 16 residues long. Germline V gene data show CDR1 as SNHLY and CDR2 as FYNNEI. V lost 1 base and J lost 3, with 12 bases in between. In DNA form, the CDR3 reads TGTGCCAGCAGTGAAGGAGGTCGGGACCCTAATGAAAAACTGTTTTTT. This gives the protein CASSEGGRDPNEKLFF. The full variable domain, in which reference TRBV2 and TRBJ1-4 provide the parts outside the CDR3, is EPEVTQTPSHQVTQMGQEVILRCVPISNHLYFYWYRQILGQKVEFLVSFYNNEISEKSEIFDDQFSVERPDGSNFTLKIRSTKLEDSAMYFCASSEGGRDPNEKLFFGSGTQLSVL.

The chain recombines TRBV30 with TRBJ1-2, with D tentatively TRBD1 (6 bases). Germline CDR1 reads GTSNPN; CDR2 reads SVGIG (reference sequence). This CDR3 region has 14 residues. The ends were cut back, 0 bases at V and 6 bases at J, with 14 bases in the middle. The CDR3 reads CAWSVIGSGDGYTF. As DNA, the CDR3 is TGTGCCTGGAGTGTAATTGGGTCAGGGGATGGCTACACCTTC.

J is TRBJ1-6 and V is TRBV30; TRBD1 matches at 7 bases. The trim removed 5 bases at V and 8 bases at J, leaving 6 bases unmatched. CDR3 length: 13 residues. From germline, CDR1 is GTSNPN and CDR2 SVGIG (reference sequence). CDR3 in DNA: TGTGCCTGGGGACAGGCCATTTATTCACCCCTCCACTTT. Its translation: CAWGQAIYSPLHF.

This chain connects TRBV15 to TRBJ1-4; possible D gene TRBD1, 5 bases. The CDR3 extends over 16 amino acids. CDR1 and CDR2 (germline): LNHNV, YYDKDF (reference sequence). Deletions cut 0 bases from V and 5 bases from J, with 13 bases between. CDR3 sequence reads: CATSRDRAGPNEKLFF. For the CDR3, the DNA is TGTGCCACCAGCAGAGATAGGGCAGGGCCGAATGAAAAACTGTTTTTT.

The V call is TRBV7-7, the J call TRBJ2-5, with TRBD1 matching over 11 bases. This CDR3 has 15 residues. V shed 5 bases and J 8 bases; nucleotides not matched to a gene: 10. Germline V gene data show CDR1 as SSHAT and CDR2 as FNYEAQ (reference sequence). The CDR3 sequence is CASSTGQGAGYTQYF. For the CDR3, the DNA is TGTGCCAGCAGCACCGGACAGGGGGCGGGATATACCCAGTACTTC.

V and J are TRBV7-9 and TRBJ1-2; 9 nucleotides match TRBD1. The V gene's germline CDR1 is SEHNR and CDR2 FQNEAQ (reference sequence). The CDR3 runs to 15 residues. J gave up 6 bases and V 1 base, and 6 bases lay outside the gene matches. The CDR3 nucleotides are TGTGCCAGCAGCTTAGAGGGACAGGGCCTTCATGGCTACACCTTC. It is translated as CASSLEGQGLHGYTF.